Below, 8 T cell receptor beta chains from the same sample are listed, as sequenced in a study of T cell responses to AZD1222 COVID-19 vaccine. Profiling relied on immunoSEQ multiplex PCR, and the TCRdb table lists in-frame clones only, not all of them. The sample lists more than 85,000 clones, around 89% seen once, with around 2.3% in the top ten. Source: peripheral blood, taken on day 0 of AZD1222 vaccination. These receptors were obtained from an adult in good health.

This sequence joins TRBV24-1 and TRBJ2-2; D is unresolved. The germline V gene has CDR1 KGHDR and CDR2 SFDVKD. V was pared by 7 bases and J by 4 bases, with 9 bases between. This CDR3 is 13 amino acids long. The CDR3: CATRGPSTGELFF. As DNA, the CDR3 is TGTGCCACCAGGGGCCCCAGCACCGGGGAGCTGTTTTTT.

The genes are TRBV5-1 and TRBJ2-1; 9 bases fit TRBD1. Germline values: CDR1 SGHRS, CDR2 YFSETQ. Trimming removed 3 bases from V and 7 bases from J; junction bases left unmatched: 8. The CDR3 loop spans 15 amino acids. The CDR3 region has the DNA TGCGCCAGCAGCTCGGAGGGACAGGGATGGAATGAGCAGTTCTTC. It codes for CASSSEGQGWNEQFF.

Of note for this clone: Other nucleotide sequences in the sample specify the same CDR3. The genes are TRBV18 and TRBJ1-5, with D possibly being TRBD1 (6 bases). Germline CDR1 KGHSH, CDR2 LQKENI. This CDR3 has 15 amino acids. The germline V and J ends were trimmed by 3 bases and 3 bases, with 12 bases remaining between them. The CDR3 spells CASSPSTGSNQPQHF. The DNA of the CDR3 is TGTGCCAGCTCACCTTCGACAGGATCCAATCAGCCCCAGCATTTT.

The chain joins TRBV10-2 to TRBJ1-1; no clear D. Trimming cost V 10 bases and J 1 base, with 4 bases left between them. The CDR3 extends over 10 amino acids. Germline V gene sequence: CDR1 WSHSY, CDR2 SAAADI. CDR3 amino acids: CATKNTEAFF. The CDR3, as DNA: TGCGCCACCAAGAACACTGAAGCTTTCTTT.

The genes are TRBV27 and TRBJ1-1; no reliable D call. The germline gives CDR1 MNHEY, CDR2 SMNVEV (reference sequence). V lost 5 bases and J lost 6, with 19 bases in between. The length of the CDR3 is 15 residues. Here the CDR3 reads CASSPRTFAKAEAFF. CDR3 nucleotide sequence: TGTGCCAGCAGTCCACGGACGTTTGCGAAGGCTGAAGCTTTCTTT.

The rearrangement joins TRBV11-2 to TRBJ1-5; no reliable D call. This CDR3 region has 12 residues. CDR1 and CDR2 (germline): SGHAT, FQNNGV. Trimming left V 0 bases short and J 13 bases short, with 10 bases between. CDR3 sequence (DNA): TGTGCCAGCAGCTTAGATGGTACAATTCAGCATTTT. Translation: CASSLDGTIQHF.

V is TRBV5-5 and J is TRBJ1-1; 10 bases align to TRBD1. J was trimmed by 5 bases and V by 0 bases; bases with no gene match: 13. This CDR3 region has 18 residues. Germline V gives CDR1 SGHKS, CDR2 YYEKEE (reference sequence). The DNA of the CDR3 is TGTGCCAGCAGCTTGGAGGGACAGGGGCCGCCGGTGGGTACTGAAGCTTTCTTT. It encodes CASSLEGQGPPVGTEAFF.

Here the CDR3 reads CASMADYKGGYTF. The CDR3 DNA is TGTGCCAGCATGGCGGACTATAAGGGGGGCTACACCTTC. J is TRBJ1-2 and V is TRBV2, with D tentatively TRBD1 (5 bases). CDR3 length equals 13 residues. Deletions cut 7 bases from V and 8 bases from J, with 17 bases between. The germline V gene has CDR1 SNHLY and CDR2 FYNNEI.